Given below is one T cell receptor beta chain in context. The antigen remains undetermined. This record comes from a study of T cell responses to AZD1222 COVID-19 vaccine. Across the whole study: Some second doses came at about 4 weeks and others at about 12 weeks; these were pooled. The study's findings and limits: Among the donors, most were white British and more were female, and clonal diversity was possibly underestimated. Spike-specific TCR breadth rose after two AZD1222 doses, and depth rose as well. Targeting of unmutated variant regions was reportedly seen in nearly half of spike-specific TCRs.

The repertoire was sequenced with immunoSEQ multiplex PCR; TCRdb's copy has only in-frame clones and lacks some. The repertoire holds 70,000 to 95,000 clones, with under 95% as singletons. V lost 3 bases, J lost 5 bases, and 4 bases stayed unmatched. The germline V gene has CDR1 MNHNS and CDR2 SASEGT. The CDR3 is 15 residues long. The chain uses TRBV6-1 and TRBJ2-5; 12 positions agree with TRBD2. Here the sequenced sample was peripheral blood, taken on day 0 of AZD1222 vaccination. This sequence originates from an adult in good health. The CDR3 region is CASSDLAGGSETQYF. The CDR3 nucleotides are TGTGCCAGCAGTGACCTAGCGGGGGGGTCGGAGACCCAGTACTTC.